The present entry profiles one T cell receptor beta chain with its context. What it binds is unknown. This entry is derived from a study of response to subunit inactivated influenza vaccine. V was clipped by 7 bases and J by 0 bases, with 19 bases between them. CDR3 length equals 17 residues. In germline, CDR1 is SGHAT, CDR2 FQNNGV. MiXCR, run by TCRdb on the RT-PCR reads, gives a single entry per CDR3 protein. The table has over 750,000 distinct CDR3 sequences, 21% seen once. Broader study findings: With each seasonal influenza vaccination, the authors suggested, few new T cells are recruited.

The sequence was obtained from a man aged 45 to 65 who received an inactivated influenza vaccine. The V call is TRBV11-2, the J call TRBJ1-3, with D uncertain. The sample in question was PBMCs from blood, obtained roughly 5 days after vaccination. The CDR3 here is CASTPIGSNRSGNTIYF. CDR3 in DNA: TGTGCCAGCACCCCAATTGGGAGCAACCGCTCTGGAAACACCATATATTTT.